Listed here are 26 T cell receptor beta chains from one sample, sequenced in a study of CD4+ T cells in melanoma. Sequenced by immunoSEQ multiplex PCR; TCRdb stores in-frame clones only, minus some. The table lists some 20,000 clones, about four fifths of them singletons. The material sequenced was cells from a culture (not recorded whether cultured in vitro). The receptor set was obtained from a human donor with melanoma.

The chain combines TRBV10-1 with TRBJ2-3; D is ambiguous. Trimming left V 2 bases short and J 1 base short, with 7 bases between. CDR1 and CDR2 from the germline V gene are WNHNN and SYGVQD (reference sequence). CDR3 length: 14 amino acids. The CDR3 here is CASSENTRTDTQYF. CDR3 sequence (DNA): TGCGCCAGCAGTGAGAATACGCGCACAGATACGCAGTATTTT.

The chain recombines TRBV4-1 with TRBJ1-5; 7 bases are shared with TRBD1. J was trimmed by 3 bases and V by 1 base; bases with no gene match: 9. CDR1 and CDR2 (germline): MGHRA, YSYEKL. This CDR3 has 17 amino acids. As DNA, the CDR3 is TGCGCCAGCAGCCAAGCAAAAAGGGGGCCGGTCAATCAGCCCCAGCATTTT. Residues: CASSQAKRGPVNQPQHF.

V is TRBV5-6 and J is TRBJ2-7; the D is unclear. The CDR3 runs to 12 residues. V dropped 3 bases and J dropped 0 bases, with 4 bases sitting between them. Per the germline V gene, CDR1 is SGHDT and CDR2 is YYEEEE. The CDR3 spells CASSWSSYEQYF. The CDR3 bases are TGTGCCAGCAGCTGGAGCTCCTACGAGCAGTACTTC.

This clone has only one observation. The chain employs TRBV18 and TRBJ1-1; D uncertain. V was shortened by 1 base and J by 1 base, with 4 bases between the two germline ends. The germline CDR1 and CDR2 sequences are KGHSH and LQKENI. The CDR3 length is 13 residues. The CDR3 is CASSPQKNTEAFF. Written as DNA, the CDR3 is TGTGCCAGCTCACCACAGAAGAACACTGAAGCTTTCTTT.

This clone has more than one count but fewer than ten. The rearrangement joins TRBV20-1 to TRBJ2-1; D is uncertain. The CDR3 has 11 amino acids. The germline CDR1 and CDR2 sequences are DFQATT and SNEGSKA (reference sequence). Trimming removed 4 bases from V and 15 bases from J, with 16 bases in between. CDR3 amino acids: CSATDEERLFF. The CDR3 coding sequence is TGCAGTGCTACTGATGAGGAACGTCTGTTCTTC.

This clone was observed a few times. The chain couples TRBV5-1 to TRBJ2-3, with a weak D call TRBD1 (6 bases). CDR1 is SGHRS and CDR2 is YFSETQ in the germline V gene. Trimming removed 1 base from V and 0 bases from J, with 9 bases in between. CDR3 length: 15 residues. The CDR3 region is CASSLQGRSTDTQYF. The CDR3 nucleotides are TGCGCCAGCAGCTTGCAGGGGCGAAGCACAGATACGCAGTATTTT.

This sequence joins TRBV2 and TRBJ2-7, with D unclear. V lost 8 bases to trimming and J lost 7 bases, with 9 bases between them. The length of the CDR3 is 10 residues. The germline CDR1 and CDR2 sequences are SNHLY and FYNNEI. The CDR3 sequence: CASGKREQYF. The DNA of the CDR3 is TGTGCCAGCGGAAAACGGGAGCAGTACTTC.

This clone was seen a few times. CDR3: CASSQNFLGGYTF. The CDR3 nucleotides are TGTGCCAGCAGCCAGAACTTTTTAGGAGGCTACACCTTC. The chain joins TRBV5-6 to TRBJ1-2; the D is unclear. Trimming took off 4 bases at V and 8 bases at J, with 15 bases between the two ends. Germline assignment: CDR1 SGHDT and CDR2 YYEEEE. This CDR3 is built from 13 residues.

The chain couples TRBV4-2 to TRBJ2-3; D unclear. This CDR3 spans 16 amino acids. From germline, CDR1 is LGHNA and CDR2 YNFKEQ. The V end was cut by 1 base, the J end by 3 bases, with 14 bases between. Here the CDR3 reads CASSQGSASATDTQYF. CDR3 DNA: TGTGCCAGCAGCCAAGGTTCGGCGTCGGCGACAGATACGCAGTATTTT.

The chain couples TRBV19 to TRBJ2-5, with D perhaps TRBD2 (6 bases). This CDR3 contains 15 residues. Trimming cost V 4 bases and J 5 bases, with 17 bases left between them. Germline values: CDR1 LNHDA, CDR2 SQIVND (reference sequence). CDR3 loop: CASSTVTSRWETQYF. The CDR3 coding sequence is TGTGCCAGTAGTACCGTTACTAGCCGCTGGGAGACCCAGTACTTC.

The V gene is TRBV2, the J gene TRBJ1-2; D is perhaps TRBD1 (6 bases). The CDR3 spans 14 residues. The ends were cut back, 5 bases at V and 6 bases at J, with 16 bases in the middle. Germline V CDR1 and CDR2: SNHLY, FYNNEI. CDR3: CASSIDRYLDGYTF. CDR3 nucleotide sequence: TGTGCCAGCAGTATAGACAGGTATTTGGATGGCTACACCTTC.

The gene calls are TRBV29-1 and TRBJ2-3, with unresolved D. The germline CDR1 and CDR2 sequences are SQVTM and ANQGSEA. This CDR3 is 13 amino acids long. The V end was cut by 6 bases, the J end by 0 bases, with 10 bases between. CDR3 in amino acids: CSVEPPSTDTQYF. As DNA, the CDR3 is TGCAGCGTCGAACCTCCCAGCACAGATACGCAGTATTTT.

This sequence joins TRBV19 and TRBJ1-6; D possibly corresponds to TRBD1 (6 bases). Germline CDR1 is LNHDA and CDR2 is SQIVND (reference sequence). The germline V and J ends were trimmed by 4 bases and 7 bases, with 14 bases remaining between them. This CDR3 is built from 15 residues. CDR3 in DNA: TGTGCCAGTAGTACCGAGCAGGGGAGAAATTCACCCCTCCACTTT. Protein product: CASSTEQGRNSPLHF.

The chain carries TRBV5-5 and TRBJ2-6; no firm D call. Per the germline V gene, CDR1 is SGHKS and CDR2 is YYEKEE (reference sequence). V gave up 0 bases and J gave up 4 bases, with 8 bases separating them. The CDR3 extends over 15 amino acids. The CDR3 DNA sequence: TGTGCCAGCAGCTTGGCGGCTACCGGGGCCAACGTCCTGACTTTC. Its protein product is CASSLAATGANVLTF.

This clone was detected a few times. The V gene is TRBV2, the J gene TRBJ2-7, with TRBD2 identical over 7 bases. The V segment lost 1 base and the J segment 3 bases; nucleotides outside the gene matches: 6. The CDR3 consists of 15 residues. Germline lookup yields CDR1 SNHLY and CDR2 FYNNEI. Written as DNA, the CDR3 is TGTGCCAGCAGTGAAGGGGGGGGAAGGAACTACGAGCAGTACTTC. It codes for CASSEGGGRNYEQYF. Full variable domain (missing parts from reference TRBV2 and TRBJ2-7): EPEVTQTPSHQVTQMGQEVILRCVPISNHLYFYWYRQILGQKVEFLVSFYNNEISEKSEIFDDQFSVERPDGSNFTLKIRSTKLEDSAMYFCASSEGGGRNYEQYFGPGTRLTVT.

The rearrangement uses TRBV11-2 and TRBJ1-1; D unresolved. Germline CDR1 SGHAT, CDR2 FQNNGV. The CDR3 length is 11 residues. The V gene lost 5 bases and the J gene lost 8 bases, with 9 bases spanning the gap. CDR3 in amino acids: CASSARLEAFF. Written as DNA, the CDR3 is TGTGCCAGCAGCGCACGGTTAGAAGCTTTCTTT.

V is TRBV6-5 and J is TRBJ2-1; D gene ambiguous. Germline V gene lookup returns CDR1 MNHEY and CDR2 SVGAGI. The CDR3 has 15 residues. Deletions cut 4 bases from V and 6 bases from J, with 16 bases between. CDR3 bases: TGTGCCAGCAGTTCCGTCTCCTCGGAAGGCAATGAGCAGTTCTTC. Residues: CASSSVSSEGNEQFF.

This sequence joins TRBV7-3 and TRBJ2-5; possible D gene TRBD2, 6 bases. The germline CDR1 and CDR2 sequences are SGHTA and FQGTGA. This CDR3 has 16 amino acids. V lost 0 bases and J lost 8, with 19 bases in between. The CDR3 DNA sequence: TGTGCCAGCAGCTTAACGTCCGGGACTGCCTTTAGTACCCAGTACTTC. Protein sequence: CASSLTSGTAFSTQYF. Looking up the rest from reference TRBV7-3 and TRBJ2-5 gives the full variable domain: GAGVSQTPSNKVTEKGKYVELRCDPISGHTALYWYRQSLGQGPEFLIYFQGTGAADDSGLPNDRFFAVRPEGSVSTLKIQRTERGDSAVYLCASSLTSGTAFSTQYFGPGTRLLVL.

The rearrangement joins TRBV13 to TRBJ1-2; D is unresolved. CDR1 and CDR2 (germline): PRHDT, FYEKMQ (reference sequence). This CDR3 contains 13 residues. Trimming stripped 5 bases from V and 8 bases from J, with 15 bases between. CDR3 nucleotide sequence: TGTGCCAGCAGCGCACCGGGAGCTAGGGGCTACACCTTC. Protein product: CASSAPGARGYTF.

The chain links TRBV6-1 to TRBJ1-2, with TRBD1 matching over 7 bases. Germline CDR1 reads MNHNS; CDR2 reads SASEGT. The CDR3 is 14 residues long. V lost 6 bases and J lost 3; bases outside the gene matches: 7. The CDR3 DNA reads as TGTGCCAGCAGGGACCACAGGGGTGACTATGGCTACACCTTC. It encodes CASRDHRGDYGYTF.

The rearrangement links TRBV5-6 to TRBJ1-1; D is uncertain. The V gene's germline CDR1 is SGHDT and CDR2 YYEEEE. The V end lost 1 base, the J end lost 9 bases, and 10 bases lay between the germline ends. This CDR3 contains 12 residues. The CDR3 here is CASSLNSPKAFF. DNA for the CDR3: TGTGCCAGCAGCTTGAACAGCCCCAAAGCTTTCTTT.

The chain combines TRBV20-1 with TRBJ1-1; D uncertain. Germline V gene data show CDR1 as DFQATT and CDR2 as SNEGSKA (reference sequence). The length of the CDR3 is 10 residues. V was cut by 4 bases and J by 11 bases, with 11 bases left in between. Here the CDR3 DNA reads TGCAGTGCTACGGCCATTGGGGCTTTCTTT. It encodes CSATAIGAFF.

J is TRBJ2-2 and V is TRBV7-3, with D perhaps matching TRBD1 (5 bases). This CDR3 region has 14 residues. With 5 bases removed from V and 6 bases from J, the gap between germline ends came to 13 bases. Germline V gene data show CDR1 as SGHTA and CDR2 as FQGTGA. As DNA, the CDR3 is TGTGCCAGCAGCGCCCAGGGTGCAGCCGGGGAGCTGTTTTTT. Its protein product is CASSAQGAAGELFF. The whole variable domain, remainder taken from reference TRBV7-3 and TRBJ2-2, is GAGVSQTPSNKVTEKGKYVELRCDPISGHTALYWYRQSLGQGPEFLIYFQGTGAADDSGLPNDRFFAVRPEGSVSTLKIQRTERGDSAVYLCASSAQGAAGELFFGEGSRLTVL.

This clone was observed once. This chain connects TRBV6-4 to TRBJ2-3; TRBD1 might be the D (6 bases). Germline V CDR1 and CDR2: MRHNA, SNTAGT. With 2 bases removed from V and 4 bases from J, the gap between germline ends came to 7 bases. The CDR3 has 13 residues. The CDR3 loop is CASSDEGADTQYF. The CDR3 coding sequence is TGTGCCAGCAGTGACGAGGGGGCAGATACGCAGTATTTT.

The rearrangement links TRBV2 to TRBJ2-2; unclear D gene. This CDR3 has 12 amino acids. Germline V gene sequence: CDR1 SNHLY, CDR2 FYNNEI. The V end was cut by 7 bases, the J end by 7 bases, with 10 bases between. The CDR3 loop is CASTLPDGELFF. The CDR3 bases are TGTGCCAGCACTCTGCCGGACGGGGAGCTGTTTTTT.

This clone was detected only once. The chain joins TRBV5-1 to TRBJ1-4; D gene uncertain. The V and J ends lost 3 bases and 4 bases respectively, with 10 bases between them. There are 14 residues in the CDR3. Germline assignment: CDR1 SGHRS and CDR2 YFSETQ. The CDR3 region is CASSSEGINEKLFF. The CDR3 nucleotides read TGCGCCAGCAGCTCAGAGGGTATTAATGAAAAACTGTTTTTT.